Presented here are 5 T cell receptor beta chains from one specimen sequenced in a study of control samples from healthy donors and cancer patients. Sequenced by immunoSEQ multiplex PCR; TCRdb stores in-frame clones only, minus some. The repertoire holds fewer than 30,000 clones, with around nine tenths as singletons. Sequencing was performed on PBMCs. The receptors derive from a woman aged 40 to 50 with lung cancer.

V is TRBV4-2 and J is TRBJ1-4; 9 nucleotides match TRBD1. Germline V lookup: CDR1 LGHNA, CDR2 YNFKEQ. The V and J ends lost 0 bases and 0 bases, in that order; junction bases with no gene match: 14. The CDR3 has 21 amino acids. CDR3 in amino acids: CASSQDLGAGQGTATNEKLFF. CDR3 in DNA: TGTGCCAGCAGCCAAGATTTAGGGGCAGGACAGGGGACTGCAACTAATGAAAAACTGTTTTTT.

This sequence joins TRBV19 and TRBJ2-3, with TRBD1 matching 11 bases. Germline values: CDR1 LNHDA, CDR2 SQIVND (reference sequence). Trimming at V came to 6 bases and at J to 1 base, leaving 0 bases not matched to a gene. The CDR3 has 14 residues. DNA of the CDR3: TGTGCCAGTAGGGACAGGGGGCGCACAGATACGCAGTATTTT. Translated: CASRDRGRTDTQYF.

The V call is TRBV28, the J call TRBJ1-2; D is unresolved. This CDR3 spans 14 amino acids. V was shortened by 2 bases and J by 4 bases, with 11 bases between the two germline ends. Germline lookup yields CDR1 MDHEN and CDR2 SYDVKM. The CDR3 DNA reads TGTGCCAGCAGTTTAGGGCAGGCAATCTATGGCTACACCTTC. It encodes CASSLGQAIYGYTF.

V is TRBV5-4 and J is TRBJ2-7; D gene ambiguous. V was cut by 4 bases and J by 4 bases, with 15 bases left in between. The CDR3 is 14 residues long. The V gene's germline CDR1 is SGHNT and CDR2 YYREEE (reference sequence). The CDR3 nucleotides read TGTGCCAGCAGCCGAAACGCCCCCGGGTACGAGCAGTACTTC. Residues: CASSRNAPGYEQYF.

This clone was counted between two and nine times. This chain links TRBV19 with TRBJ1-2; D gene uncertain. Trimming stripped 3 bases from V and 4 bases from J, with 6 bases between. The CDR3 extends over 12 amino acids. Germline CDR1 and CDR2: LNHDA and SQIVND (reference sequence). The CDR3 nucleotides read TGTGCCAGTAGTATTAGTTTCTATGGCTACACCTTC. The encoded protein is CASSISFYGYTF.